This T cell receptor (beta chain) was found in a study of cytomegalovirus exposure and HLA in healthy donors. Both 60 Vbeta primers and 13 Jbeta primers went into the PCR. Clones were sequenced by immunoSEQ multiplex PCR, and TCRdb holds only the in-frame ones, with some missing. The sample yields 95,000 to 150,000 clones, of which the top ten take up 1%. Trimming pared 1 base from V and 6 bases from J, leaving 13 bases between. This CDR3 has 15 amino acids. CDR1 is KGHSH and CDR2 is LQKENI in the germline V gene. Sequences were obtained from PBMCs. The source of this sequence is a man younger than 35 in good health and CMV-seronegative. V and J are TRBV18 and TRBJ2-1, with TRBD1 as a possible D gene (5 bases). In nucleotides, the CDR3 is TGTGCCAGCTCACCACGCATGCACAGGAGCAATGAGCAGTTCTTC. The encoded protein is CASSPRMHRSNEQFF.